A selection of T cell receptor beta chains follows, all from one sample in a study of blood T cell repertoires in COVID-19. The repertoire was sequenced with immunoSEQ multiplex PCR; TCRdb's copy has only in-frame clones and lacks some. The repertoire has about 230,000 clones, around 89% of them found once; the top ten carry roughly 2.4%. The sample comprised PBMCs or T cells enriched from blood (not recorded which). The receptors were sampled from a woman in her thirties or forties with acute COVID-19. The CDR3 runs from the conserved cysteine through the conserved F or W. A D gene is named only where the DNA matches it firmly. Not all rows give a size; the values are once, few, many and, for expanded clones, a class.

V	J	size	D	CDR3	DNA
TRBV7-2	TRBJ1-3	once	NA	CASSLVAPGNTIYF	TGTGCCAGCAGCTTAGTAGCCCCGGGGAACACCATATATTTT
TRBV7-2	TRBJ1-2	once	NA	CASSFRHSGYNYGYTF	TGTGCCAGCAGTTTCCGTCATTCGGGATACAACTATGGCTACACCTTC
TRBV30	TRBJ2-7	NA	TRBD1	CAWSPRGTGVWYF	TGTGCCTGGAGCCCCCGCGGGACAGGGGTTTGGTACTTC
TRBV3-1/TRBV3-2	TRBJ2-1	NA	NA	CASSQARPGGPYNEQFF	TGTGCCAGCAGCCAGGCCCGCCCCGGGGGGCCGTACAATGAGCAGTTCTTC
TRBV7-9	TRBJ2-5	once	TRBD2	CASSLRTSGVYQETQYF	TGTGCCAGCAGCTTACGGACTAGCGGGGTTTACCAAGAGACCCAGTACTTC
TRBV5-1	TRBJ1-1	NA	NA	CASSSQGRDYTEAFF	TGCGCCAGCAGCTCCCAAGGCAGGGACTACACTGAAGCTTTCTTT
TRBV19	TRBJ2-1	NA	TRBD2	CASSIRFSASGSDEQFF	TGTGCCAGTAGTATAAGATTTAGTGCTAGCGGGAGCGATGAGCAGTTCTTC
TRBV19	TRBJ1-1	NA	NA	CASSTVFDRMNTEAFF	TGTGCCAGTAGTACAGTCTTTGACAGAATGAACACTGAAGCTTTCTTT
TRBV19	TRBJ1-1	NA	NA	CASSIKLMIAEAFF	TGTGCCAGTAGTATTAAATTGATGATAGCTGAAGCTTTCTTT
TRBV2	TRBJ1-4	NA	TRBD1	CASRRTGINEKLFF	TGTGCCAGCAGGAGGACAGGGATTAATGAAAAACTGTTTTTT
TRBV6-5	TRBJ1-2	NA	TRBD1	CASRTGREDGYTF	TGTGCCAGCAGGACAGGGAGAGAGGATGGCTACACCTTC
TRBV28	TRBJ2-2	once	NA	CATPEPNTGELFF	TGTGCCACCCCCGAGCCGAACACCGGGGAGCTGTTTTTT
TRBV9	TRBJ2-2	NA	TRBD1	CASSPVQGANTGELFF	TGTGCCAGCAGCCCAGTGCAGGGGGCAAACACCGGGGAGCTGTTTTTT
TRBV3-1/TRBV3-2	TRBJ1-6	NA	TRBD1	CASSVTGFHNSPLHF	TGTGCCAGCAGCGTGACAGGGTTTCATAATTCACCCCTCCACTTT
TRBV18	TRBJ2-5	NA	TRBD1	CASSSPGQPLETQYF	TGTGCCAGCTCATCCCCGGGACAGCCTTTGGAGACCCAGTACTTC
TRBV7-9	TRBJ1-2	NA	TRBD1	CASSLALDRGRLDYGYTF	TGTGCCAGCAGCTTAGCGCTGGACAGGGGGCGCCTGGACTATGGCTACACCTTC
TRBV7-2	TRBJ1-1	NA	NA	CASSFSSSAEAEAFF	TGTGCCAGCAGCTTTTCGAGCAGCGCTGAGGCTGAAGCTTTCTTT
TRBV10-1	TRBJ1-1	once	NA	CASKPGGGNTEAFF	TGCGCCAGCAAGCCTGGAGGAGGGAACACTGAAGCTTTCTTT
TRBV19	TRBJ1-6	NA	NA	CASSSTRTGANSPLHF	TGTGCCAGTAGTTCGACCCGTACAGGCGCTAATTCACCCCTCCACTTT
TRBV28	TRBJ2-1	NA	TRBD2	CASSSRLAGMIGRNNEQFF	TGTGCCAGCAGTTCCCGACTAGCGGGAATGATCGGCCGAAACAATGAGCAGTTCTTC
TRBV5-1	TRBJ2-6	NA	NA	CASSRDSYSNVLTF	TGCGCCAGCAGCAGAGACAGTTATTCCAACGTCCTGACTTTC
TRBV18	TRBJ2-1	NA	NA	CASSPPTAYNEQFF	TGTGCCAGCTCACCACCGACAGCTTACAATGAGCAGTTCTTC
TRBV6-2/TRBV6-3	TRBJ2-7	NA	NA	CASSYSVPYEQYF	TGTGCCAGCAGTTATAGCGTCCCCTACGAGCAGTACTTC
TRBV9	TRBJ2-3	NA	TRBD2	CASSPRGWASSGGTITDTQYF	TGTGCCAGCAGCCCCCGGGGTTGGGCCTCTAGCGGGGGGACGATCACAGATACGCAGTATTTT
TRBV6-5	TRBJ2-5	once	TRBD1	CASSPFGQGLETQYF	TGTGCCAGCAGCCCGTTCGGACAGGGGCTGGAGACCCAGTACTTC
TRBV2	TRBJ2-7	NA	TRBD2	CASSLTSSGGTREQYF	TGTGCCAGCAGTCTAACTTCTAGCGGGGGTACTCGCGAGCAGTACTTC
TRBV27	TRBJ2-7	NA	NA	CASSLYPGSTYEQYF	TGTGCCAGCAGTTTATACCCCGGGTCCACCTACGAGCAGTACTTC
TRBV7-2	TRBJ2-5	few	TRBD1	CASSRDRGLSETQYF	TGTGCCAGCAGCCGCGACAGGGGTTTATCGGAGACCCAGTACTTC
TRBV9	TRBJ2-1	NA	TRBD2	CASSVAASGGSNEQFF	TGTGCCAGCAGCGTAGCAGCTAGCGGGGGGAGTAATGAGCAGTTCTTC
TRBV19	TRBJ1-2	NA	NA	CASTGGSYNYGYTF	TGTGCCAGTACGGGGGGTTCGTATAACTATGGCTACACCTTC
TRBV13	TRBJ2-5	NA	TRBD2	CASSLAGGPMMETQYF	TGTGCCAGCAGTCTAGCGGGAGGGCCAATGATGGAGACCCAGTACTTC
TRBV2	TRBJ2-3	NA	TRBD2	CASSGTSGMRTDTQYF	TGTGCCAGCAGTGGGACTAGCGGCATGCGCACAGATACGCAGTATTTT
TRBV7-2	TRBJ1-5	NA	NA	CASSATQGLVQPQHF	TGTGCCAGCAGCGCCACACAGGGTTTGGTTCAGCCCCAGCATTTT
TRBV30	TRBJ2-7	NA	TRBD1	CAWSLGQGATYEQYF	TGTGCCTGGTCCCTCGGACAGGGGGCCACCTACGAGCAGTACTTC
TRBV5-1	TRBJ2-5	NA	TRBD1	CASSSQGARVETQYF	TGCGCCAGCAGCTCACAGGGGGCGAGGGTGGAGACCCAGTACTTC
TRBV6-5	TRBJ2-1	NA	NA	CASRASSYNEQFF	TGTGCCAGCAGGGCAAGCTCCTACAATGAGCAGTTCTTC
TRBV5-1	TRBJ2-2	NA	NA	CASSGPHENTGELFF	TGCGCCAGCAGCGGGCCTCATGAGAACACCGGGGAGCTGTTTTTT
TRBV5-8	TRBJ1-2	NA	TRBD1	CASSRGTVTNYGYTF	TGTGCCAGCAGCCGCGGGACAGTTACTAACTATGGCTACACCTTC
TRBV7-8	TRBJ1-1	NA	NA	CASSFAGTEAFF	TGTGCCAGCAGCTTCGCGGGCACTGAAGCTTTCTTT
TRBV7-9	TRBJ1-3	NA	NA	CASSLPRLSGNTIYF	TGTGCCAGCAGCTTACCTCGGTTATCTGGAAACACCATATATTTT
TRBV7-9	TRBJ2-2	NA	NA	CASSLTPTRQSNTGELFF	TGTGCCAGCAGCTTAACCCCGACCCGACAGTCGAACACCGGGGAGCTGTTTTTT
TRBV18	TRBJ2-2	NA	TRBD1	CASKNRGDTGELFF	TGTGCCAGCAAAAACAGGGGCGACACCGGGGAGCTGTTTTTT
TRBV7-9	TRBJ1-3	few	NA	CASSPQTGNTIYF	TGTGCCAGCAGCCCGCAGACGGGGAACACCATATATTTT
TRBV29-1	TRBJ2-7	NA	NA	CSDKGVEQYF	TGCAGTGATAAGGGGGTCGAGCAGTACTTC
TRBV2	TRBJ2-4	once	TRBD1	CASSFATGTGAIQYF	TGTGCCAGCAGTTTTGCTACCGGGACAGGGGCCATTCAGTACTTC
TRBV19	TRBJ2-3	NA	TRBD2	CASSASGGRTDTQYF	TGTGCCAGTAGTGCATCGGGGGGGCGAACAGATACGCAGTATTTT
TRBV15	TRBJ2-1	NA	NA	CATSRDRESGEQFF	TGTGCCACCAGCAGAGATCGGGAATCGGGTGAGCAGTTCTTC
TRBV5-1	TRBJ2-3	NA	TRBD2	CASSLGSGGADTQYF	TGCGCCAGCAGCTTGGGGTCTGGGGGGGCAGATACGCAGTATTTT
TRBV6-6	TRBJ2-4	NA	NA	CASRGSSLAKNIQYF	TGTGCCAGCAGAGGTAGCTCGCTAGCCAAAAACATTCAGTACTTC
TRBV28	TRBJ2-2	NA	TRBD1	CASSLAGTGITGELFF	TGTGCCAGCAGTTTAGCGGGGACAGGGATCACCGGGGAGCTGTTTTTT
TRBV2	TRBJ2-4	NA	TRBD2	CASSEYSGRAPKNIQYF	TGTGCCAGCAGTGAATATAGCGGGAGGGCGCCCAAAAACATTCAGTACTTC
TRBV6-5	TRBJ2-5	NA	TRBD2	CASSTGTSIQGTQYF	TGTGCCAGCAGCACCGGGACTAGCATACAGGGGACCCAGTACTTC
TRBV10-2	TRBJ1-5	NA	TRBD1	CASSQGGRDQPQHF	TGCGCCAGCAGTCAAGGGGGCCGGGATCAGCCCCAGCATTTT
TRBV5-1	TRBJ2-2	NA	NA	CASRVPGVSTGELFF	TGCGCCAGCAGAGTCCCAGGGGTTAGCACCGGGGAGCTGTTTTTT
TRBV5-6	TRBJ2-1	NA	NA	CASSWDSSTAYNEQFF	TGTGCCAGCAGTTGGGACTCCTCTACGGCCTACAATGAGCAGTTCTTC
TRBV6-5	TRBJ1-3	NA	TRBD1	CASSLASGQGNTIYF	TGTGCCAGCAGTCTCGCCTCGGGACAGGGAAACACCATATATTTT